This passage covers 32 T cell receptor beta chains from one sample sequenced in a study of blood T cell repertoires in COVID-19. This table comes from immunoSEQ multiplex PCR, and its TCRdb copy is limited to in-frame clones, with some not included. There are nearly 35,000 clones in the sample; around 87% occur only once, and 35% to 55% lies in the top ten. Sample: peripheral blood. These TCRs come from a human donor in a cohort sampled during active COVID-19.

The chain is built from TRBV4-1 and TRBJ2-3; the match to TRBD2 covers 14 bases. Germline V gene lookup returns CDR1 MGHRA and CDR2 YSYEKL. The CDR3 contains 18 residues. V lost 4 bases and J lost 0; bases outside the gene matches: 6. The CDR3 DNA reads as TGCGCCAGCAGCCTTCAGACTAGCGGGGGGGCTAGCACAGATACGCAGTATTTT. Encoded protein: CASSLQTSGGASTDTQYF.

This rearrangement joins TRBV5-1 to TRBJ1-4, with TRBD1 matching 7 bases. The trim removed 4 bases at V and 4 bases at J, leaving 10 bases unmatched. This CDR3 has 16 amino acids. Looked up from germline, CDR1 is SGHRS and CDR2 is YFSETQ. CDR3 nucleotides: TGCGCCAGCAGCAGAGGGACGACAGGGAATAATGAAAAACTGTTTTTT. Translated: CASSRGTTGNNEKLFF. The complete variable domain, with remaining parts taken from reference TRBV5-1 and TRBJ1-4, reads KAGVTQTPRYLIKTRGQQVTLSCSPISGHRSVSWYQQTPGQGLQFLFEYFSETQRNKGNFPGRFSGRQFSNSRSEMNVSTLELGDSALYLCASSRGTTGNNEKLFFGSGTQLSVL.

This chain uses TRBV28 with TRBJ2-7; the D is unclear. Trimming took 3 bases from V and 3 from J, leaving 6 bases between them. Germline values: CDR1 MDHEN, CDR2 SYDVKM. The CDR3 spans 12 residues. DNA of the CDR3: TGTGCCAGCAGTTTTTCCAACTACGAGCAGTACTTC. This codes for CASSFSNYEQYF.

The chain links TRBV18 to TRBJ2-2; the D gene is possibly TRBD1 (7 bases). V lost 8 bases to trimming and J lost 5 bases, with 21 bases between them. The CDR3 runs to 16 residues. Germline CDR1 is KGHSH and CDR2 is LQKENI. The CDR3 loop is CASPTSNRGRTGELFF. The DNA of the CDR3 is TGTGCCAGCCCGACTAGTAACAGGGGACGGACCGGGGAGCTGTTTTTT.

A single count supports this clone. This sequence joins TRBV12-3 or TRBV12-4 and TRBJ1-1; possibly TRBD1 for D (6 bases). The CDR3 loop spans 13 amino acids. The germline V and J ends were trimmed by 3 bases and 5 bases, with 10 bases remaining between them. CDR3 bases: TGTGCCAGCAGTTTCACAGGGAGTACTGAAGCTTTCTTT. Its protein product is CASSFTGSTEAFF.

This clone was seen just once. The rearrangement joins TRBV19 to TRBJ1-1; 8 nucleotides agree with TRBD1. J was trimmed by 1 base and V by 7 bases; bases with no gene match: 5. CDR1 and CDR2 from the germline V gene are LNHDA and SQIVND (reference sequence). The CDR3 is made up of 14 amino acids. CDR3 sequence: CASNGQGQNTEAFF. The DNA for the CDR3 is TGTGCCAGTAATGGACAGGGACAGAACACTGAAGCTTTCTTT.

V is TRBV7-8 and J is TRBJ1-6; perhaps TRBD1 as D (5 bases). Germline V gives CDR1 SGHVS, CDR2 FQNEAQ. Deletions cut 0 bases from V and 7 bases from J, with 13 bases between. The CDR3 spans 16 residues. This CDR3 is CASSLAPGSPNSPLHF. CDR3 DNA sequence: TGTGCCAGCAGCTTAGCGCCAGGGTCTCCAAATTCACCCCTCCACTTT.

The rearrangement joins TRBV5-1 to TRBJ2-7; D possibly corresponds to TRBD2 (6 bases). CDR1 is SGHRS, CDR2 YFSETQ, per germline. This CDR3 comprises 15 residues. V was shortened by 3 bases and J by 3 bases, with 16 bases between the two germline ends. The CDR3 loop is CASSSAVGGDYEQYF. Here the CDR3 DNA reads TGCGCCAGCAGCTCAGCGGTGGGGGGAGACTACGAGCAGTACTTC. Full variable domain (outside the CDR3, taken from reference TRBV5-1 and TRBJ2-7): KAGVTQTPRYLIKTRGQQVTLSCSPISGHRSVSWYQQTPGQGLQFLFEYFSETQRNKGNFPGRFSGRQFSNSRSEMNVSTLELGDSALYLCASSSAVGGDYEQYFGPGTRLTVT.

CDR3 in amino acids: CATSTNRGPYGYTF. CDR3 nucleotide sequence: TGTGCCACCAGCACAAACAGGGGGCCCTATGGCTACACCTTC. The chain couples TRBV15 to TRBJ1-2; 9 bases match TRBD1. The J segment lost 4 bases and the V segment lost 4 bases, leaving 4 bases of the junction unmatched. The CDR3 loop spans 14 amino acids. The V gene's germline CDR1 is LNHNV and CDR2 YYDKDF (reference sequence).

This chain uses TRBV7-9 with TRBJ2-3; TRBD2 matches 10 bases. Per germline, CDR1 SEHNR and CDR2 FQNEAQ (reference sequence). J gave up 5 bases and V 4 bases, and 9 bases lay outside the gene matches. This CDR3 is 16 amino acids long. The CDR3 sequence is CASSSGGASGGDTQYF. Written as DNA, the CDR3 is TGTGCCAGCAGCTCAGGAGGGGCTAGCGGGGGAGATACGCAGTATTTT.

J is TRBJ1-4 and V is TRBV10-3; weak D call: TRBD1 (6 bases). Trimming cost V 0 bases and J 3 bases, with 14 bases left between them. Germline values: CDR1 ENHRY, CDR2 SYGVKD. The length of the CDR3 is 17 residues. CDR3 sequence reads: CAISESGGTGPNEKLFF. The CDR3 bases are TGTGCCATCAGTGAGTCGGGCGGAACAGGGCCTAATGAAAAACTGTTTTTT.

In nucleotides, the CDR3 is TGTGCCAGCAGTTACCAACAGCCAGGGTTTGGGACTGAAGCTTTCTTT. Translation: CASSYQQPGFGTEAFF. V and J are TRBV6-5 and TRBJ1-1; weak D call: TRBD1 (5 bases). Trimming cost V 2 bases and J 5 bases, with 18 bases left between them. CDR3 size: 16 residues. Per germline, CDR1 MNHEY and CDR2 SVGAGI.

V and J are TRBV5-1 and TRBJ2-5, with D possibly being TRBD2 (6 bases). Germline V gives CDR1 SGHRS, CDR2 YFSETQ. Trimming took 2 bases from V and 2 from J, leaving 10 bases between them. The CDR3 covers 14 residues. CDR3 DNA: TGCGCCAGCAGCTTCGGGACTCGACAAGAGACCCAGTACTTC. Translating gives CASSFGTRQETQYF.

The chain uses TRBV5-5 and TRBJ2-3, with TRBD2 identical over 9 bases. In germline, CDR1 is SGHKS, CDR2 YYEKEE (reference sequence). V lost 4 bases to trimming and J lost 1 base; unmatched junction nucleotides: 4. CDR3 length: 15 amino acids. The CDR3 nucleotides are TGTGCCAGCAGCAGTCCTAGCGGGGGCACAGATACGCAGTATTTT. The encoded protein is CASSSPSGGTDTQYF.

V gene TRBV7-6 combines with J gene TRBJ1-2; no reliable D call. CDR1 is SGHVS, CDR2 FNYEAQ, per germline. Trimming took 5 bases from V and 1 from J, leaving 8 bases between them. The CDR3 consists of 13 residues. The CDR3 bases are TGTGCCAGCAGCAACAGAAATAACTATGGCTACACCTTC. It codes for CASSNRNNYGYTF.

V usage is TRBV11-2 and J usage is TRBJ2-6; D is perhaps TRBD1 or TRBD2 (6 bases each). V dropped 5 bases and J dropped 2 bases, with 10 bases sitting between them. Germline CDR1 SGHAT, CDR2 FQNNGV. This CDR3 comprises 15 residues. For the CDR3, the DNA is TGTGCCAGCAGCATAGGGGGGCCTGGGGCCAACGTCCTGACTTTC. Protein product: CASSIGGPGANVLTF. Variable domain in full (rest from reference TRBV11-2 and TRBJ2-6): EAGVAQSPRYKIIEKRQSVAFWCNPISGHATLYWYQQILGQGPKLLIQFQNNGVVDDSQLPKDRFSAERLKGVDSTLKIQPAKLEDSAVYLCASSIGGPGANVLTFGAGSRLTVL.

The genes are TRBV6-5 and TRBJ1-6, with 9 bases fitting TRBD1. Germline CDR1 MNHEY, CDR2 SVGAGI. The trim removed 2 bases at V and 9 bases at J, leaving 8 bases unmatched. CDR3 length: 16 amino acids. CDR3 DNA sequence: TGTGCCAGCAGTTACGGGTCGGGACAGGGAAGTTCACCCCTCCACTTT. Translation: CASSYGSGQGSSPLHF.

This clone appeared a single time. J is TRBJ2-3 and V is TRBV5-1; 7 nucleotides agree with TRBD1. The junction had 14 bases not matched to a gene; V was cut back by 10 bases and J by 6 bases. Per germline, CDR1 SGHRS and CDR2 YFSETQ. This CDR3 spans 14 amino acids. CDR3 region: CASVLEGARDTQYF. The CDR3 nucleotides read TGCGCCTCCGTTTTAGAGGGGGCAAGGGATACGCAGTATTTT.

This clone was seen only once. CDR3 region: CASSELRTGISGKLFF. The CDR3 coding sequence is TGTGCCAGCAGTGAATTAAGGACAGGGATAAGCGGGAAACTGTTTTTT. This chain links TRBV6-1 with TRBJ1-4; TRBD1 aligns across 8 bases. The CDR3 covers 16 residues. From germline, CDR1 is MNHNS and CDR2 SASEGT. V trimming: 2 bases; J trimming: 11 bases; junction bases outside the gene matches: 13.

The chain couples TRBV9 to TRBJ1-2, with 7 bases identical to TRBD1. Trimming removed 0 bases from V and 8 bases from J; junction bases left unmatched: 10. The CDR3 runs to 15 residues. The germline V gene has CDR1 SGDLS and CDR2 YYNGEE. The CDR3 DNA reads TGTGCCAGCAGCGTAGCTAGACAGGGACTTAACGGCTACACCTTC. This translates into CASSVARQGLNGYTF.

The sample holds a few counts of this clone. The V gene is TRBV28, the J gene TRBJ1-2; 9 bases line up with TRBD1. This CDR3 region has 14 residues. J lost 6 bases, V lost 4 bases, and 6 bases had no gene match. CDR1 MDHEN and CDR2 SYDVKM come from the germline V gene. The CDR3 reads CASSSAGTGNGYTF. CDR3 DNA sequence: TGTGCCAGCAGTTCGGCCGGGACAGGGAATGGCTACACCTTC.

The chain uses TRBV27 and TRBJ1-6; 7 nucleotides line up with TRBD1. The CDR3 spans 16 residues. Germline loops: CDR1 MNHEY, CDR2 SMNVEV (reference sequence). J was trimmed by 4 bases and V by 6 bases; bases with no gene match: 9. CDR3 protein: CASRLSPGQYNSPLHF. The CDR3 nucleotides are TGTGCCAGCAGACTTTCCCCGGGACAGTATAATTCACCCCTCCACTTT.

The chain joins TRBV7-9 to TRBJ2-2; tentative D call: TRBD2 (5 bases). This CDR3 has 13 residues. Germline lookup yields CDR1 SEHNR and CDR2 FQNEAQ (reference sequence). Trimming shortened V by 2 bases and J by 7 bases, and 8 bases separated the two germline ends. DNA of the CDR3: TGTGCCAGCAGCTTACGGAGGAGCGGGGAGCTGTTTTTT. Encoded protein: CASSLRRSGELFF.

The V and J genes are TRBV19 and TRBJ1-4, with D maybe TRBD1 (6 bases). In germline, CDR1 is LNHDA, CDR2 SQIVND (reference sequence). Deletions cut 5 bases from V and 7 bases from J, with 11 bases between. The CDR3 loop spans 13 amino acids. The CDR3 here is CASSSQGTEKLFF. CDR3 in DNA: TGTGCCAGTAGTTCGCAGGGGACTGAAAAACTGTTTTTT.

This chain uses TRBV18 with TRBJ2-1; 11 bases agree with TRBD1. With V trimmed by 6 bases and J by 0 bases, 10 bases remained unmatched. CDR3 length: 18 residues. The germline CDR1 and CDR2 sequences are KGHSH and LQKENI. CDR3 in amino acids: CASSTGQGGLGSYNEQFF. In DNA form, the CDR3 reads TGTGCCAGCTCTACGGGACAGGGGGGTTTGGGCTCCTACAATGAGCAGTTCTTC.

The chain combines TRBV6-5 with TRBJ1-6; 8 nucleotides agree with TRBD1. Germline V CDR1 and CDR2: MNHEY, SVGAGI. This CDR3 region has 15 residues. After removal of 5 bases from V and 7 bases from J, the junction contained 7 bases not matched to a gene. Here the CDR3 reads CASSTTGQANSPLHF. DNA for the CDR3: TGTGCCAGCAGTACGACGGGACAGGCGAATTCACCCCTCCACTTT.

The chain employs TRBV3-1 (or the pseudogene TRBV3-2) and TRBJ2-5, with 11 bases lining up with TRBD2. This CDR3 has 18 amino acids. Per the germline V gene, CDR1 is LGHDT and CDR2 is YNNKEL (reference sequence). The junction had 9 bases not matched to a gene; V was cut back by 1 base and J by 2 bases. The CDR3 nucleotides are TGTGCCAGCAGCCAAGGTGCTAGCGGGGGGCCGGGGCAAGAGACCCAGTACTTC. Amino acid sequence: CASSQGASGGPGQETQYF.

J is TRBJ1-5 and V is TRBV2; 8 bases align to TRBD1. The V and J ends lost 8 bases and 6 bases, in that order; junction bases with no gene match: 9. CDR3 length: 14 amino acids. Germline loops: CDR1 SNHLY, CDR2 FYNNEI. As DNA, the CDR3 is TGTGCCAGCCAGGAGACAGGGGTTCCTCAGCCCCAGCATTTT. Translation gives CASQETGVPQPQHF.

This clone was detected only once. This sequence joins TRBV18 and TRBJ2-1; 7 bases align to TRBD2. Germline lookup yields CDR1 KGHSH and CDR2 LQKENI. This CDR3 spans 17 amino acids. V gave up 2 bases and J gave up 0 bases; unmatched junction bases: 7. CDR3 in amino acids: CASSPASSGGSYNEQFF. The CDR3 DNA reads TGTGCCAGCTCACCAGCGTCGTCGGGGGGCTCCTACAATGAGCAGTTCTTC. Filled out from reference TRBV18 and TRBJ2-1, the complete variable domain reads NAGVMQNPRHLVRRRGQEARLRCSPMKGHSHVYWYRQLPEEGLKFMVYLQKENIIDESGMPKERFSAEFPKEGPSILRIQQVVRGDSAAYFCASSPASSGGSYNEQFFGPGTRLTVL.

This sequence joins TRBV10-1 and TRBJ2-3; TRBD2 aligns across 8 bases. The CDR3 extends over 15 amino acids. Germline-derived CDR1 and CDR2 are WNHNN and SYGVQD (reference sequence). After removal of 3 bases from V and 0 bases from J, the junction contained 2 bases not matched to a gene. The CDR3 reads CASSDPGGSTDTQYF. CDR3 nucleotide sequence: TGCGCCAGCAGTGACCCGGGGGGGAGCACAGATACGCAGTATTTT.

V is TRBV6-2 or TRBV6-3 and J is TRBJ2-3; D possibly corresponds to TRBD2 (6 bases). The germline V gene has CDR1 MNHEY and CDR2 SVGEGT. The CDR3 loop spans 16 amino acids. The V end was cut by 7 bases, the J end by 0 bases, with 17 bases between. CDR3 protein: CASTPPRGTSTDTQYF. CDR3 DNA: TGTGCCAGCACCCCACCTAGAGGGACTAGCACAGATACGCAGTATTTT.

The rearrangement uses TRBV5-4 and TRBJ1-4, with unresolved D. CDR3 length: 15 residues. Germline V gene sequence: CDR1 SGHNT, CDR2 YYREEE (reference sequence). Trimming took off 4 bases at V and 0 bases at J, with 10 bases between the two ends. The CDR3 DNA follows: TGTGCCAGCAGCGCGGGAGGATCAACTAATGAAAAACTGTTTTTT. Translating it yields CASSAGGSTNEKLFF. The variable domain in full, completed from reference TRBV5-4 and TRBJ1-4, reads ETGVTQSPTHLIKTRGQQVTLRCSSQSGHNTVSWYQQALGQGPQFIFQYYREEENGRGNFPPRFSGLQFPNYSSELNVNALELDDSALYLCASSAGGSTNEKLFFGSGTQLSVL.